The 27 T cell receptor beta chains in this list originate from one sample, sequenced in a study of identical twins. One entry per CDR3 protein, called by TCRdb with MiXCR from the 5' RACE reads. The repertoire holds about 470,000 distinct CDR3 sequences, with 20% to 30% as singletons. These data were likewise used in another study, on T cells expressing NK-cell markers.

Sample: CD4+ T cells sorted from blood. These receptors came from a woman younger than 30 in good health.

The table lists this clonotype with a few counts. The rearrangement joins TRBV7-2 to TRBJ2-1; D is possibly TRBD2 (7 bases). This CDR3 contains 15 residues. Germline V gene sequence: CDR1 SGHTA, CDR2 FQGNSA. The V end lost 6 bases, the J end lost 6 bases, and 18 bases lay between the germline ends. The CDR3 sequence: CASSLLGGLGNEQFF. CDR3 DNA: TGTGCCAGCAGTCTTTTGGGGGGGCTTGGCAATGAGCAGTTCTTC.

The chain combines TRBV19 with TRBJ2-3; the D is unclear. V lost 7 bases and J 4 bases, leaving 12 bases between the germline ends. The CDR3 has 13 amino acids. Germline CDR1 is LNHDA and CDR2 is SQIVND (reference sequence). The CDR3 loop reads CASKTGSPDTQYF. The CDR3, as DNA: TGTGCCAGTAAGACCGGCTCCCCAGATACGCAGTATTTT.

This CDR3 is CASSLHLLVRPTDTQYF. The CDR3 DNA reads TGTGCCAGCAGCCTCCATTTACTAGTTCGGCCGACAGATACGCAGTATTTT. V and J are TRBV7-9 and TRBJ2-3, with a tentative D call TRBD2 (5 bases). The CDR3 covers 17 residues. The germline V and J ends were trimmed by 5 bases and 3 bases, with 21 bases remaining between them. The germline V gene encodes CDR1 SEHNR and CDR2 FQNEAQ (reference sequence). Drawing the rest from reference TRBV7-9 and TRBJ2-3, the complete variable domain is DTGVSQNPRHKITKRGQNVTFRCDPISEHNRLYWYRQTLGQGPEFLTYFQNEAQLEKSRLLSDRFSAERPKGSFSTLEIQRTEQGDSAMYLCASSLHLLVRPTDTQYFGPGTRLTVL.

The CDR3 nucleotides are TGCAGTGCTAGCCACACGGGGGGAAACACTGAAGCTTTCTTT. This encodes CSASHTGGNTEAFF. J is TRBJ1-1 and V is TRBV20-1, with D possibly matching TRBD1 (5 bases). The CDR3 sequence is 14 residues long. The V end was cut by 3 bases, the J end by 2 bases, with 13 bases between. The germline V gene encodes CDR1 DFQATT and CDR2 SNEGSKA (reference sequence).

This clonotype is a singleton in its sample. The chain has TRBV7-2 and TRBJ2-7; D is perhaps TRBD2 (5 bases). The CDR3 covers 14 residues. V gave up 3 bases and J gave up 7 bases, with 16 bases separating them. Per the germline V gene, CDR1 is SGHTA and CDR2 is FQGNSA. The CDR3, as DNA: TGTGCCAGCAGCTTTGGCGGGCGCGTGGGTGAGCAGTACTTC. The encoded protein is CASSFGGRVGEQYF.

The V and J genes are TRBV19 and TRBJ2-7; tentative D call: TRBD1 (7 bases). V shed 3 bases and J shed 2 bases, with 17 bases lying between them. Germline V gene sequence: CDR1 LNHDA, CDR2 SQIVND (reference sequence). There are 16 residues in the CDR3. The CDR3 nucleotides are TGTGCCAGTAGTATGCGGGGATGGGACAGAGCCTACGAGCAGTACTTC. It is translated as CASSMRGWDRAYEQYF.

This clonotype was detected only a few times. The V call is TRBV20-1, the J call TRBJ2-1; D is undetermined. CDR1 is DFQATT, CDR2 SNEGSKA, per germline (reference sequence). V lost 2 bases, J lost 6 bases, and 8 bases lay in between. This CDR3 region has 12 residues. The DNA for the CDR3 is TGCAGTGCTAGAAGGCTTTCCAATGAGCAGTTCTTC. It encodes CSARRLSNEQFF.

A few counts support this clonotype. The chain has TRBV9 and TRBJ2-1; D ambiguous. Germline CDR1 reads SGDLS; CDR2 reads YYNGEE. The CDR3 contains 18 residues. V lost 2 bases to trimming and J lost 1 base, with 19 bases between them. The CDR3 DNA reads TGTGCCAGCAGCGTTTTCGTTGGAGTAGAACGATCCTACAATGAGCAGTTCTTC. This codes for CASSVFVGVERSYNEQFF.

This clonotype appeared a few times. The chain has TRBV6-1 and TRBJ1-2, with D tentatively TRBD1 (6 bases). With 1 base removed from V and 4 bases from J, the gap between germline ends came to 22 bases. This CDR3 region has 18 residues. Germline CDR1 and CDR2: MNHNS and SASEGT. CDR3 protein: CASSEVGRGAFLGYGYTF. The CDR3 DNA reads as TGTGCCAGCAGTGAAGTTGGCAGGGGCGCCTTTCTTGGCTATGGCTACACCTTC.

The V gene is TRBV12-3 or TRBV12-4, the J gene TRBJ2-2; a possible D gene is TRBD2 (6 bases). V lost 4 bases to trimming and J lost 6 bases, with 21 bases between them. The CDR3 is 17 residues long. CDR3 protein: CASSSKKRLVGAGELFF. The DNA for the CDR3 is TGTGCCAGCAGTTCTAAAAAGCGACTAGTCGGAGCCGGGGAGCTGTTTTTT.

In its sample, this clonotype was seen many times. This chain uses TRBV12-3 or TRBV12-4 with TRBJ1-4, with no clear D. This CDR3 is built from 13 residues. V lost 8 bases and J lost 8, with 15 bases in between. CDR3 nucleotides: TGTGCCAGCGGGTGGATGGGAGAGGAAAAACTGTTTTTT. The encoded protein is CASGWMGEEKLFF.

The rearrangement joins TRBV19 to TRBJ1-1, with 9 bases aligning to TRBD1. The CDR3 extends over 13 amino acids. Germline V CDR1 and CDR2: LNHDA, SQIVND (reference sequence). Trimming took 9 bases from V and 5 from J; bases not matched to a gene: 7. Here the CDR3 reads CASQFGQGTEAFF. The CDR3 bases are TGTGCCAGCCAATTCGGACAGGGGACTGAAGCTTTCTTT. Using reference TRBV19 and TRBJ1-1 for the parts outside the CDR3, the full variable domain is DGGITQSPKYLFRKEGQNVTLSCEQNLNHDAMYWYRQDPGQGLRLIYYSQIVNDFQKGDIAEGYSVSREKKESFPLTVTSAQKNPTAFYLCASQFGQGTEAFFGQGTRLTVV.

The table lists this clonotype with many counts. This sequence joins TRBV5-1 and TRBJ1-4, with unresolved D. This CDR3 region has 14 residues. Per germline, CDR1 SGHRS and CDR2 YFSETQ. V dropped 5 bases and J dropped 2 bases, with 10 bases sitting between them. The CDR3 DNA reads TGCGCCAGCAGGGGTTCTTCCACTAATGAAAAACTGTTTTTT. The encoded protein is CASRGSSTNEKLFF.

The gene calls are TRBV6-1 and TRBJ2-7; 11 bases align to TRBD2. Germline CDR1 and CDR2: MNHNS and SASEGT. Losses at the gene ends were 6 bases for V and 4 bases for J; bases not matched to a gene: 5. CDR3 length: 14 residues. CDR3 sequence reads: CASRMGLAVYEQYF. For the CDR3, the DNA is TGTGCCAGCAGGATGGGACTAGCGGTGTACGAGCAGTACTTC.

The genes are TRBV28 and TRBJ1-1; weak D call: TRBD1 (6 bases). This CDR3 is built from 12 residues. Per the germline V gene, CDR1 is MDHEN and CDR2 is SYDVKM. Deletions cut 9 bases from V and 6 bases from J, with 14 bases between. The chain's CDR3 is CASTGSLAEAFF. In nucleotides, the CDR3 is TGTGCCAGTACAGGGTCATTGGCTGAAGCTTTCTTT.

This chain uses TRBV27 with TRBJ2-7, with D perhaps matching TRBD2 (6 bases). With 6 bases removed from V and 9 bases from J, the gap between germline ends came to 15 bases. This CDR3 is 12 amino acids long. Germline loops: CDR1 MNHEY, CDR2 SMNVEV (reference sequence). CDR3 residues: CASSPTSSAQYF. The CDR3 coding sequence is TGTGCCAGCAGCCCGACTAGTTCGGCGCAGTACTTC.

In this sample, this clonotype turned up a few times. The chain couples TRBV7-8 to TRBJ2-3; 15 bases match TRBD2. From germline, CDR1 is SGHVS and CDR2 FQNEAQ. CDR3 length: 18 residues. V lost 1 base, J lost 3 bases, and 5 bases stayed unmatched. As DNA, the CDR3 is TGTGCCAGCAGCTTAGGGACTAGCGGGGGGGCCAGGACAGATACGCAGTATTTT. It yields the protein CASSLGTSGGARTDTQYF.

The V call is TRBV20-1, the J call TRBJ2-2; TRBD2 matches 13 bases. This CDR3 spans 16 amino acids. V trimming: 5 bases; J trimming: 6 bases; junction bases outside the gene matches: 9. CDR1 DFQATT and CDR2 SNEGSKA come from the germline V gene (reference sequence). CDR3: CSAQSRTSGRAGELFF. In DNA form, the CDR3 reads TGCAGTGCTCAATCGCGGACTAGCGGGAGAGCCGGGGAGCTGTTTTTT.

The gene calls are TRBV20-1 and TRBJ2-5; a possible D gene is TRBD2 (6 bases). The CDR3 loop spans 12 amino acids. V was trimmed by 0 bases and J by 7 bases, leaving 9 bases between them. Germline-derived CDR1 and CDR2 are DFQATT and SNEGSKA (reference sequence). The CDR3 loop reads CSARELGGTQYF. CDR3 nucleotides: TGCAGTGCTAGAGAGCTCGGGGGGACCCAGTACTTC.

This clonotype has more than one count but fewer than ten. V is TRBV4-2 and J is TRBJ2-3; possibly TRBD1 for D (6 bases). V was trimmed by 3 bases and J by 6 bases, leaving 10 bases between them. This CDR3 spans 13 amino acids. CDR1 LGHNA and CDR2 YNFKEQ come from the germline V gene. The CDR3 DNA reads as TGTGCCAGCAGCCACACCAGGGGTGATACGCAGTATTTT. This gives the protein CASSHTRGDTQYF.

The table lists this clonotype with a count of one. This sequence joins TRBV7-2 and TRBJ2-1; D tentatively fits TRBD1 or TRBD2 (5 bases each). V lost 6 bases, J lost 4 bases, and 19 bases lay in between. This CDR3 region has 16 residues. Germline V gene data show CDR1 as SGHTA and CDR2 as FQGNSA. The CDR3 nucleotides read TGTGCCAGCAGGCCCCCGGGACCCTATCCATACAATGAGCAGTTCTTC. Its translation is CASRPPGPYPYNEQFF.

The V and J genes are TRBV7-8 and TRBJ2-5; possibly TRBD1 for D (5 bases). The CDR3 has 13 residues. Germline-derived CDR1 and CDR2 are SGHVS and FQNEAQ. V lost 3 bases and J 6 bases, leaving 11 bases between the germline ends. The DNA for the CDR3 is TGTGCCAGCAGCTTCATAGGGGCCCAGACCCAGTACTTC. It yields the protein CASSFIGAQTQYF. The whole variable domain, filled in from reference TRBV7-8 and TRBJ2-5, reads GAGVSQSPRYKVAKRGQDVALRCDPISGHVSLFWYQQALGQGPEFLTYFQNEAQLDKSGLPSDRFFAERPEGSVSTLKIQRTQQEDSAVYLCASSFIGAQTQYFGPGTRLLVL.

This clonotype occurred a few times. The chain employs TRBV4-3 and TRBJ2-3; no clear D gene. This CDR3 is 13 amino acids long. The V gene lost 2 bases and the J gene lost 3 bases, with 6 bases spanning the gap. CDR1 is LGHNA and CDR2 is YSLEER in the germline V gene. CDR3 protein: CASSQQITDTQYF. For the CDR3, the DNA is TGCGCCAGCAGCCAACAGATTACAGATACGCAGTATTTT.

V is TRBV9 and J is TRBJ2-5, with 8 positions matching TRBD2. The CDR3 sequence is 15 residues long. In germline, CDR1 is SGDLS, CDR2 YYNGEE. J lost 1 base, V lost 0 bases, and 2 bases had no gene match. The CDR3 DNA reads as TGTGCCAGCAGCGTAGCGGGAGGGGTCCAAGAGACCCAGTACTTC. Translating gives CASSVAGGVQETQYF.

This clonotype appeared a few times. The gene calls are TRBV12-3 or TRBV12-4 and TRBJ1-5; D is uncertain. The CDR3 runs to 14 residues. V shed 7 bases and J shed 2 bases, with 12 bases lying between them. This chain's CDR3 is CASTTTGRNQPQHF. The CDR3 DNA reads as TGTGCCAGCACCACGACTGGGCGCAATCAGCCCCAGCATTTT.

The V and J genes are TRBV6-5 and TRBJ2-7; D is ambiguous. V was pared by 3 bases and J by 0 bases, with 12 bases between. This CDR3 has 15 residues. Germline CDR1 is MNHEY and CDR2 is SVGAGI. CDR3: CASSYQSDNSYEQYF. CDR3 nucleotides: TGTGCCAGCAGTTATCAGAGCGATAACTCCTACGAGCAGTACTTC.

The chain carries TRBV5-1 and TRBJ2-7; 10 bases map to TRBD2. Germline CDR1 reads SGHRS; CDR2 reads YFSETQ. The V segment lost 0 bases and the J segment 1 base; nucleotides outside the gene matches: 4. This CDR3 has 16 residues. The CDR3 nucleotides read TGCGCCAGCAGCTTGGTAGCGGGAGGTTCGTCCTACGAGCAGTACTTC. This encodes CASSLVAGGSSYEQYF.